Shown below are 17 T cell receptor beta chains from a single sample sequenced in a study of tumor-infiltrating lymphocytes in primary liver carcinoma. Between about 18 and 33 mg of unsorted bulk tissue served as the source from which RNA and DNA were co-extracted. The researchers produced TCR beta cDNA from 450 to 600 ng total RNA with a constant-region primer. ARM-PCR, slightly modified, supplied the TCR beta libraries through three nested multiplex PCR rounds. The two initial PCR rounds, ten to eleven cycles each, used TRBV1-TRBV30 forward and C-beta reverse primers. TCRdb independently ran MiXCR on the multiplex PCR reads; one entry per CDR3 protein. Here the sample spans more than 95,000 distinct CDR3 sequences, approximately 78% being singletons. The specimen was liver tumor tissue from sampling region 3. The subset here: tumor region T3, left-lateral pole. These receptors all come from a middle-aged man with primary liver carcinoma and hepatitis B virus infection.

The genes are TRBV6-5 and TRBJ2-7; TRBD1 might be the D (6 bases). The CDR3 is made up of 14 amino acids. Germline values: CDR1 MNHEY, CDR2 SVGAGI. CDR3 sequence reads: CANSRTGQAYEQYF. For the CDR3, the DNA is TGTGCGAACAGCCGGACGGGACAAGCCTACGAGCAGTACTTC.

The rearrangement joins TRBV29-1 to TRBJ2-5; the D gene is possibly TRBD2 (5 bases). The CDR3 contains 15 residues. The V and J ends lost 2 bases and 5 bases respectively, with 18 bases between them. Germline V lookup: CDR1 SQVTM, CDR2 ANQGSEA. CDR3: CSVESSAGGSETQYF. DNA of the CDR3: TGCAGCGTTGAATCCTCGGCGGGTGGATCGGAGACCCAGTACTTC.

This clonotype turned up a few times. The CDR3 nucleotides read TGTGCCAGCGGCGGCGGGACCCAGTACTTC. It specifies CASGGGTQYF. The chain is built from TRBV2 and TRBJ2-5, with D unclear. This CDR3 comprises 10 residues. Trimming took off 8 bases at V and 7 bases at J, with 8 bases between the two ends. CDR1 SNHLY and CDR2 FYNNEI come from the germline V gene.

This clonotype was counted only a few times. Relative to the germline gene, one junction end is altered; a read error may explain this. The CDR3 DNA sequence: TGTGTCAGCAGTTCGCCTCGGGACTCCGAAGCGCAGTATTTT. It encodes CVSSSPRDSEAQYF. The chain has TRBV6-2 or TRBV6-3 and TRBJ2-3; weak D call: TRBD2 (6 bases). Germline-derived CDR1 and CDR2 are MNHEY and SVGEGT. This CDR3 is 14 amino acids long.

For this clonotype: This sequence may be a read error, since a much larger clone differs from it by one base. The chain links TRBV5-1 to TRBJ2-3; no clear D gene. Germline values: CDR1 SGHRS, CDR2 YFSETQ. This CDR3 has 12 amino acids. The ends were cut back, 0 bases at V and 9 bases at J, with 8 bases in the middle. The CDR3 loop reads CASSLEADTQYF. CDR3 DNA: TGCGCCAGCAGCTTGGAGGCGGACACGCAGTATTTT.

The CDR3 protein is CTISPGIEAFF. In nucleotides, the CDR3 is TGTACCATCAGCCCGGGAATTGAAGCTTTCTTT. The rearrangement links TRBV4-2 to TRBJ1-1; D not resolved. Germline CDR1 is LGHNA and CDR2 is YNFKEQ. The CDR3 runs 11 residues.

With regard to this clonotype: The conserved closing phenylalanine or tryptophan is absent in this CDR3, likely reflecting a read error. The V gene is TRBV6-5, the J gene TRBJ2-3; D possibly corresponds to TRBD2 (6 bases). CDR3 size: 16 residues. The germline gives CDR1 MNHEY, CDR2 SVGAGI. The CDR3 DNA is TGTACCAGCTCCTACCACGGCGGGACGGGCACAGATACGCAGTATTCT. Protein: CTSSYHGGTGTDTQYS.

For this clonotype: The junction departs from germline at one end; a sequencing error may be responsible. The V call is TRBV5-6, the J call TRBJ1-1, with a possible D match to TRBD1 (6 bases). This CDR3 region has 15 residues. The germline V gene has CDR1 SGHDT and CDR2 YYEEEE. The CDR3, as DNA: TGTGCCAGTAGCCTAGGGGGTAAAGTGAACACTGAAGCCTTCTTT. It translates to CASSLGGKVNTEAFF.

This clonotype has ten or more counts. The genes are TRBV4-1 and TRBJ1-2; TRBD1 matches at 12 bases. The CDR3 is made up of 15 amino acids. Germline V lookup: CDR1 MGHRA, CDR2 YSYEKL. The trim removed 0 bases at V and 8 bases at J, leaving 4 bases unmatched. The CDR3 DNA reads TGCGCCAGCAGCCAAGAGGGACAGGGGGCGCGGGGCTACACCTTC. It yields the protein CASSQEGQGARGYTF.

Notes on this clonotype: The conserved closing phenylalanine or tryptophan is absent in this CDR3, likely reflecting a read error. This chain connects TRBV29-1 to TRBJ2-2; 10 nucleotides agree with TRBD2. The CDR3 extends over 15 amino acids. Looked up from germline, CDR1 is SQVTM and CDR2 is ANQGSEA. As DNA, the CDR3 is TGCAGCATTGGGACTAGCGCTGCGAACCCCGGGGAGCTGTTTGTT. This sequence encodes CSIGTSAANPGELFV.

A remark on this clonotype: This CDR3 is missing its conserved last phenylalanine or tryptophan, likely due to a read error. V and J are TRBV6-1 and TRBJ2-1; 12 bases agree with TRBD2. Germline V gene lookup returns CDR1 MNHNS and CDR2 SASEGT. The CDR3 is 16 amino acids. The CDR3 is CAISTLTSGRSHEQFL. In DNA, the CDR3 is TGTGCCATCAGTACCTTGACTAGCGGGAGAAGCCATGAGCAGTTCCTC.

In the case of this clonotype: Its ends do not fully match the called genes, so a read error is possible. This chain joins TRBV4-3 and TRBJ2-3; maybe TRBD1 (6 bases). TRBJ1-5 matches the DNA end more closely, so the J call is doubtful. This CDR3 contains 17 residues. CDR1 LGHNA and CDR2 YSLEER come from the germline V gene. CDR3 amino acids: CANSQDLGGWGTDTQHF. The DNA for the CDR3 is TGCGCCAACAGCCAAGATCTTGGGGGCTGGGGCACAGATACGCAGCATTTT.

The chain couples TRBV29-1 to TRBJ1-1; 10 bases are shared with TRBD1. Trimming cost V 8 bases and J 5 bases; bases outside gene matches: 8. Germline CDR1 reads SQVTM; CDR2 reads ANQGSEA. The CDR3 covers 13 residues. The CDR3 nucleotides read TGCAGCATAAAGGGACAGGGGAAAACTGAAGCTTTCTTT. Its translation: CSIKGQGKTEAFF.

As regards this clonotype: The CDR3 ends on some other residue instead of the conserved phenylalanine or tryptophan, so this is likely a read error. It is unclear where the CDR3 begins or ends on the DNA, so no DNA is shown, and the CDR3 is as TCRdb lists it. V gene TRBV11-3 combines with J gene TRBJ2-1. CDR1 is SGHNT, CDR2 YENEEA, per germline. The CDR3 sequence runs 14 residues, both termini included. The CDR3: CASSLGVSNNEHFS.

Points on this clonotype: At one of its ends the junction is not consistent with the germline gene, which may arise from a read error. The chain is built from TRBV14 and TRBJ2-1, with 8 bases aligning to TRBD2. The CDR3 length is 16 residues. Germline values: CDR1 SGHDN, CDR2 FVKESK. The DNA for the CDR3 is TGTACCTGCAGTGCCGTAGCGGGATGGGTAAACAATGAGCAATTCTTC. It encodes CTCSAVAGWVNNEQFF.

The CDR3 is CASSLVTGPRGGSEAFF. In nucleotides, the CDR3 is TGTGCCAGCAGTTTAGTGACAGGCCCCAGGGGAGGGTCTGAAGCTTTCTTT. The genes are TRBV12-3 or TRBV12-4 and TRBJ1-1; weak D call: TRBD1 (6 bases). Trimming pared 1 base from V and 6 bases from J, leaving 21 bases between. This CDR3 spans 17 amino acids.

This rearrangement joins TRBV20-1 to TRBJ2-7; unclear D gene. With 2 bases removed from V and 4 bases from J, the gap between germline ends came to 9 bases. This CDR3 spans 12 amino acids. CDR1 is DFQATT and CDR2 is SNEGSKA in the germline V gene (reference sequence). CDR3: CSARSFDYEQYF. In DNA, the CDR3 is TGCAGTGCTAGATCGTTCGATTACGAGCAGTACTTC.